What follows are 22 T cell receptor beta chains derived from one specimen sequenced in a study of blood T cell repertoires in COVID-19. Method: immunoSEQ multiplex PCR; TCRdb's copy keeps in-frame clones and lacks some. The data show roughly 90,000 clones, roughly 83% seen once. What was sequenced was peripheral blood. The source of these receptors is an elderly woman with active or convalescent COVID-19.

V gene TRBV12-2 combines with J gene TRBJ1-5. TRBV12-2 is assigned pseudogene status. This CDR3 spans 20 amino acids. CDR3 DNA: TGTGCAAGTCGCTGTAAAAACCCTCGCTCAATCCAGCGGAGCAATCAGCCCCAGCATTTT. Translated: CASRCKNPRSIQRSNQPQHF.

This clone has a single count. The chain couples TRBV12-3 or TRBV12-4 to TRBJ1-2; D perhaps matches TRBD1 (6 bases). The CDR3 is 12 amino acids. V was cut by 9 bases and J by 4 bases, with 12 bases left in between. The CDR3 loop is CASAQGLYGYTF. DNA of the CDR3: TGTGCCAGTGCACAGGGTCTCTATGGCTACACCTTC.

As DNA, the CDR3 is TGTGCCTGGATCTGGGGGTGGACAGGGACGAACACTGAAGCTTTCTTT. It codes for CAWIWGWTGTNTEAFF. The V call is TRBV30, the J call TRBJ1-1; 8 positions agree with TRBD1. The V gene's germline CDR1 is GTSNPN and CDR2 SVGIG (reference sequence). This CDR3 is built from 16 residues. V dropped 4 bases and J dropped 1; count of bases not matched to a gene: 11.

This clone came up once. The V and J genes are TRBV5-1 and TRBJ1-1; D not resolved. This CDR3 has 15 residues. V lost 0 bases and J lost 1, with 10 bases in between. Per the germline V gene, CDR1 is SGHRS and CDR2 is YFSETQ. CDR3: CASSLAGSGNTEAFF. The DNA for the CDR3 is TGCGCCAGCAGCTTGGCGGGGAGTGGGAACACTGAAGCTTTCTTT. Full variable domain (remainder filled in from reference TRBV5-1 and TRBJ1-1): KAGVTQTPRYLIKTRGQQVTLSCSPISGHRSVSWYQQTPGQGLQFLFEYFSETQRNKGNFPGRFSGRQFSNSRSEMNVSTLELGDSALYLCASSLAGSGNTEAFFGQGTRLTVV.

This sequence joins TRBV28 and TRBJ1-1; TRBD1 matches at 7 bases. The V and J ends lost 6 bases and 1 base, in that order; junction bases with no gene match: 5. Germline CDR1 MDHEN, CDR2 SYDVKM. The CDR3 extends over 14 amino acids. The CDR3 is CASRRGQQNTEAFF. The CDR3 region has the DNA TGTGCCAGCAGGCGGGGACAGCAGAACACTGAAGCTTTCTTT.

The chain combines TRBV5-1 with TRBJ2-1; 11 bases are a match to TRBD2. The germline V gene has CDR1 SGHRS and CDR2 YFSETQ. Trimming cost V 1 base and J 0 bases; bases outside gene matches: 9. CDR3 length equals 19 residues. The chain's CDR3 is CASSLWGSGRASSYNEQFF. The CDR3 nucleotides are TGCGCCAGCAGCTTGTGGGGTAGCGGGAGGGCGAGCTCCTACAATGAGCAGTTCTTC.

This rearrangement joins TRBV3-1 (or the pseudogene TRBV3-2) to TRBJ2-7; weak D call: TRBD2 (5 bases). Trimming removed 2 bases at V and 5 bases at J, with 16 bases between. The CDR3 spans 15 residues. Germline CDR1 LGHDT, CDR2 YNNKEL (reference sequence). The chain's CDR3 is CASSQLDSEGNEQYF. In nucleotides, the CDR3 is TGTGCCAGCAGCCAACTAGACTCCGAGGGCAACGAGCAGTACTTC.

The chain has TRBV6-1 and TRBJ1-2; possible D gene TRBD1, 6 bases. CDR1 and CDR2 (germline): MNHNS, SASEGT. The V end lost 5 bases, the J end lost 7 bases, and 14 bases lay between the germline ends. The CDR3 contains 13 residues. The CDR3 sequence is CASSSTGIGGYTF. The CDR3 DNA follows: TGTGCCAGCAGTTCGACAGGAATAGGTGGCTACACCTTC.

The chain couples TRBV19 to TRBJ2-7, with D possibly TRBD2 on 6 matching bases. The V end was cut by 2 bases, the J end by 9 bases, with 14 bases between. CDR1 and CDR2 from the germline V gene are LNHDA and SQIVND (reference sequence). The CDR3 length is 13 residues. The CDR3 region is CASSITPGERQYF. DNA of the CDR3: TGTGCCAGTAGTATAACCCCGGGGGAGAGGCAGTACTTC. The complete variable domain, with remaining parts taken from reference TRBV19 and TRBJ2-7, reads DGGITQSPKYLFRKEGQNVTLSCEQNLNHDAMYWYRQDPGQGLRLIYYSQIVNDFQKGDIAEGYSVSREKKESFPLTVTSAQKNPTAFYLCASSITPGERQYFGPGTRLTVT.

CDR3 residues: CASSLLVGTGAFF. CDR3 nucleotides: TGTGCCAGCAGTTTATTGGTCGGGACAGGGGCTTTCTTT. The chain uses TRBV27 and TRBJ1-1; 9 bases agree with TRBD1. The V gene's germline CDR1 is MNHEY and CDR2 SMNVEV (reference sequence). J lost 11 bases, V lost 1 base, and 5 bases had no gene match. The CDR3 is 13 amino acids.

V gene TRBV5-8 combines with J gene TRBJ2-3; possible D gene TRBD2, 7 bases. CDR1 and CDR2 (germline): SGHTS, YDEGEE. The V end lost 6 bases, the J end lost 5 bases, and 16 bases lay between the germline ends. This CDR3 has 14 amino acids. CDR3 in amino acids: CASTLRGAVDTQYF. The CDR3 DNA follows: TGTGCCAGCACCCTTCGGGGGGCCGTAGATACGCAGTATTTT.

The chain joins TRBV4-1 to TRBJ2-5, with TRBD2 matching 7 bases. The length of the CDR3 is 15 residues. With V trimmed by 0 bases and J by 3 bases, 4 bases remained unmatched. Germline V gene sequence: CDR1 MGHRA, CDR2 YSYEKL. The CDR3 DNA is TGCGCCAGCAGCCAAGATTGGGGGGGAGAAGAGACCCAGTACTTC. This translates into CASSQDWGGEETQYF.

This chain joins TRBV2 and TRBJ2-1; the match to TRBD2 covers 11 bases. Looked up from germline, CDR1 is SNHLY and CDR2 is FYNNEI. The CDR3 covers 17 residues. Losses at the gene ends were 11 bases for V and 1 base for J; bases not matched to a gene: 13. The CDR3 protein is CASRGSGGVWSYNEQFF. DNA of the CDR3: TGTGCCTCCCGGGGTAGCGGGGGGGTTTGGTCCTACAATGAGCAGTTCTTC.

The chain has TRBV18 and TRBJ2-7; TRBD2 might be the D (6 bases). The germline V gene encodes CDR1 KGHSH and CDR2 LQKENI. The CDR3 sequence is 15 residues long. Trimming cost V 3 bases and J 1 base, with 13 bases left between them. The CDR3 sequence is CASSPAAGLSYEQYF. The CDR3 nucleotides are TGTGCCAGCTCACCCGCCGCGGGGCTATCCTACGAGCAGTACTTC.

This clone was found a few times. The chain uses TRBV3-1 (or the pseudogene TRBV3-2) and TRBJ2-2; D not certain. Trimming took off 0 bases at V and 4 bases at J, with 15 bases between the two ends. The CDR3 runs to 17 residues. Germline V gene sequence: CDR1 LGHDT, CDR2 YNNKEL (reference sequence). CDR3 coding DNA: TGTGCCAGCAGCCAAGAAGGAGTGGTAGAAATCACCGGGGAGCTGTTTTTT. This encodes CASSQEGVVEITGELFF.

This chain connects TRBV6-6 to TRBJ1-1, with TRBD1 identical over 8 bases. From germline, CDR1 is MNHNY and CDR2 SVGAGI (reference sequence). V lost 6 bases, J lost 4 bases, and 7 bases stayed unmatched. There are 14 residues in the CDR3. DNA for the CDR3: TGTGCCAGCAGGCTTATCACAGGGGGCACTGAAGCTTTCTTT. The encoded protein is CASRLITGGTEAFF.

The rearrangement joins TRBV12-5 to TRBJ2-7, with 7 bases matching TRBD1. The length of the CDR3 is 15 residues. The V gene end was trimmed by 1 base and the J gene end by 7 bases; junction bases not matched to a gene: 10. Germline CDR1 LGHNT, CDR2 FRNRAP. The CDR3 bases are TGTGCTAGTGGTTTGGACCTAACAGGGGTCGGGGAGCAGTACTTC. It yields the protein CASGLDLTGVGEQYF.

This clone showed up just once. The chain joins TRBV1 to TRBJ1-4. TRBV1 is reported as a pseudogene. This CDR3 region has 13 residues. CDR3: CTSSQPPRDGMFF. The CDR3 DNA sequence: TGCACCAGCAGCCAGCCCCCGCGGGACGGGATGTTTTTT.

V gene TRBV15 combines with J gene TRBJ2-7; D perhaps matches TRBD2 (5 bases). The CDR3 runs to 13 residues. V lost 4 bases and J 2 bases, leaving 9 bases between the germline ends. CDR1 is LNHNV, CDR2 YYDKDF, per germline (reference sequence). The DNA of the CDR3 is TGTGCCACCAGCACGGGATACACCTACGAGCAGTACTTC. It codes for CATSTGYTYEQYF.

This clone was found once. The chain is built from TRBV4-2 and TRBJ2-1; 11 bases are a match to TRBD2. The CDR3 is 17 amino acids. The V gene end was trimmed by 2 bases and the J gene end by 4 bases; junction bases not matched to a gene: 7. Germline assignment: CDR1 LGHNA and CDR2 YNFKEQ. In DNA, the CDR3 is TGTGCCAGCAGCCAAAGCGCTAGCGGGAGGACATACAATGAGCAGTTCTTC. This gives the protein CASSQSASGRTYNEQFF.

Worth noting for this clone: The junction differs from germline at one of its ends, possibly a read error. The gene calls are TRBV12-3 or TRBV12-4 and TRBJ1-5; a possible D gene is TRBD1 (5 bases). The length of the CDR3 is 11 residues. The CDR3: CLGGRSQPQHF. CDR3 DNA: TGCTTGGGGGGTAGGAGTCAGCCCCAGCATTTT.

The chain uses TRBV11-1 and TRBJ1-2, with TRBD1 identical over 8 bases. V dropped 5 bases and J dropped 8; count of bases not matched to a gene: 4. Per germline, CDR1 SGHAT and CDR2 FQDESV (reference sequence). The CDR3 totals 12 residues. CDR3 bases: TGTGCCAGCAGCGACAGGGGTTTCGGCTACACCTTC. This sequence encodes CASSDRGFGYTF.